One T cell receptor (beta chain) is described in this entry. This sample is drawn from a study of control samples from healthy donors and cancer patients. Some clones are missing from TCRdb's copy, which holds only in-frame ones; the method was immunoSEQ multiplex PCR. The table shows 150,000 or so clones, with just over 90% occurring only once. There are 12 residues in the CDR3. The sequence was collected from a woman aged 55-69 years in good health. Sequenced: blood. The chain has TRBV7-5 and TRBJ1-6. TRBV7-5 is a pseudogene locus. CDR3 amino acids: CARSLGDSPLHF. CDR3 sequence (DNA): TGTGCCAGAAGCTTAGGGGATTCACCCCTCCACTTT.